Presented here are 14 T cell receptor beta chains from one specimen sequenced in a study of T-cell memory formation after mild COVID-19. In TCRdb, the 5' RACE reads were re-called with MiXCR into one record per CDR3 protein. The sample has around 370,000 distinct CDR3 sequences; 20% to 25% are singletons. Sequencing was done on a sample of PBMCs or a T cell subset sorted from them (not recorded which). The receptors originated from an adult woman who had mild COVID-19 (a few samples of this study predate the infection). Cell type and time point are not known.

This clonotype was found many times. The J gene is TRBJ1-1, the V gene TRBV6-5; D is undetermined. V was clipped by 0 bases and J by 0 bases, with 11 bases between them. From germline, CDR1 is MNHEY and CDR2 SVGAGI. The CDR3 runs 16 residues. In DNA form, the CDR3 reads TGTGCCAGCAGTTACTCGGGGTACGGAGTGAACACTGAAGCTTTCTTT. Translation: CASSYSGYGVNTEAFF.

The chain combines TRBV7-2 with TRBJ2-4; TRBD2 matches 16 bases. The CDR3 is made up of 23 amino acids. Germline CDR1 reads SGHTA; CDR2 reads FQGNSA. The V and J ends lost 5 bases and 8 bases, in that order; junction bases with no gene match: 27. The CDR3 loop reads CASSPLFRLPTGLAGGKGYIQYF. The DNA of the CDR3 is TGTGCCAGCAGCCCCCTCTTCCGCCTACCCACGGGACTAGCGGGAGGGAAGGGTTACATTCAGTACTTC. Drawing the rest from reference TRBV7-2 and TRBJ2-4, the complete variable domain is GAGVSQSPSNKVTEKGKDVELRCDPISGHTALYWYRQSLGQGLEFLIYFQGNSAPDKSGLPSDRFSAERTGGSVSTLTIQRTQQEDSAVYLCASSPLFRLPTGLAGGKGYIQYFGAGTRLSVL.

This clonotype was picked up a small number of times. This rearrangement joins TRBV12-5 to TRBJ2-2; D gene ambiguous. The V end was cut by 3 bases, the J end by 4 bases, with 6 bases between. The CDR3 runs 13 residues. Germline assignment: CDR1 LGHNT and CDR2 FRNRAP. The CDR3 bases are TGTGCTAGTGGTTTTTCTGTCACCGGGGAGCTGTTTTTT. This gives the protein CASGFSVTGELFF.

This clonotype has more than one count but fewer than ten. V and J are TRBV20-1 and TRBJ2-7, with TRBD1 matching 7 bases. This CDR3 is built from 14 residues. Trimming at V came to 2 bases and at J to 3 bases, leaving 7 bases not matched to a gene. CDR1 and CDR2 from the germline V gene are DFQATT and SNEGSKA (reference sequence). For the CDR3, the DNA is TGCAGTGCTAGAAGACCTGGACAGGACTACGAGCAGTACTTC. This encodes CSARRPGQDYEQYF.

This clonotype was recorded many times. The chain's CDR3 is CASSFTGGRSDTQYF. DNA for the CDR3: TGTGCCAGCAGCTTTACGGGAGGTCGGTCGGATACGCAGTATTTT. The V call is TRBV7-2, the J call TRBJ2-3; 7 bases map to TRBD2. The CDR3 loop spans 15 amino acids. The V gene's germline CDR1 is SGHTA and CDR2 FQGNSA. J lost 6 bases, V lost 3 bases, and 9 bases had no gene match.

The CDR3 here is CASSNFYEQYF. As DNA, the CDR3 is TGTGCCAGCAGTAACTTCTACGAGCAGTACTTC. V gene TRBV6-5 combines with J gene TRBJ2-7; no reliable D call. This CDR3 region has 11 residues. The germline CDR1 and CDR2 sequences are MNHEY and SVGAGI. Trimming left V 5 bases short and J 3 bases short, with 5 bases between.

This sequence joins TRBV9 and TRBJ2-3; TRBD2 aligns across 7 bases. Trimming at V came to 0 bases and at J to 2 bases, leaving 9 bases not matched to a gene. This CDR3 has 17 residues. The germline gives CDR1 SGDLS, CDR2 YYNGEE. CDR3 sequence: CASSVATASGPTDTQYF. CDR3 nucleotides: TGTGCCAGCAGCGTAGCTACTGCTAGCGGCCCCACAGATACGCAGTATTTT. The variable domain in full, completed from reference TRBV9 and TRBJ2-3, reads DSGVTQTPKHLITATGQRVTLRCSPRSGDLSVYWYQQSLDQGLQFLIQYYNGEERAKGNILERFSAQQFPDLHSELNLSSLELGDSALYFCASSVATASGPTDTQYFGPGTRLTVL.

This clonotype was observed a few times. The chain is built from TRBV5-1 and TRBJ2-1; maybe TRBD1 (6 bases). The V gene's germline CDR1 is SGHRS and CDR2 YFSETQ. This CDR3 has 16 amino acids. Trimming took 4 bases from V and 4 from J, leaving 18 bases between them. CDR3 sequence (DNA): TGCGCCAGCAGCGCCGGACCAGGGGCGGGTTACAATGAGCAGTTCTTC. It is translated as CASSAGPGAGYNEQFF.

In this sample, this clonotype turned up a few times. The chain links TRBV12-3 or TRBV12-4 to TRBJ1-2; D is ambiguous. This CDR3 is 14 amino acids long. With 0 bases removed from V and 4 bases from J, the gap between germline ends came to 9 bases. CDR3 nucleotide sequence: TGTGCCAGCAGTTTAGCGGTAGTGGTCTATGGCTACACCTTC. Translating it yields CASSLAVVVYGYTF.

This clonotype has only a few counts. This chain uses TRBV29-1 with TRBJ2-2; 9 nucleotides line up with TRBD1. This CDR3 has 14 amino acids. Germline CDR1 is SQVTM and CDR2 is ANQGSEA. Trimming removed 6 bases from V and 4 bases from J; junction bases left unmatched: 6. CDR3 coding DNA: TGCAGCGTAGCAACAGGGGGCGCCACCGGGGAGCTGTTTTTT. This translates into CSVATGGATGELFF.

The J gene is TRBJ1-2, the V gene TRBV27, with 10 bases aligning to TRBD1. The CDR3 has 14 amino acids. Germline assignment: CDR1 MNHEY and CDR2 SMNVEV (reference sequence). V trimming: 8 bases; J trimming: 8 bases; junction bases outside the gene matches: 11. The CDR3: CASGSTGGAEGYTF. The CDR3 coding sequence is TGTGCCAGCGGATCGACAGGGGGCGCGGAAGGCTACACCTTC.

This sequence joins TRBV7-9 and TRBJ1-2; no firm D call. With 4 bases removed from V and 2 bases from J, the gap between germline ends came to 11 bases. The CDR3 has 14 residues. Germline CDR1 is SEHNR and CDR2 is FQNEAQ (reference sequence). The CDR3 sequence is CASSSALGNYGYTF. CDR3 nucleotide sequence: TGTGCCAGCAGCTCCGCCTTAGGGAACTATGGCTACACCTTC.

This clonotype was detected only a few times. The rearrangement joins TRBV29-1 to TRBJ2-4; D is perhaps TRBD1 (5 bases). Per germline, CDR1 SQVTM and CDR2 ANQGSEA. The CDR3 is 13 residues long. The V end lost 7 bases, the J end lost 1 base, and 11 bases lay between the germline ends. The CDR3 DNA is TGCAGCGGTGGGGCAGGGGCCAAAAACATTCAGTACTTC. It specifies CSGGAGAKNIQYF.

The rearrangement joins TRBV30 to TRBJ2-1; 12 bases are shared with TRBD2. The V and J ends lost 2 bases and 10 bases, in that order; junction bases with no gene match: 3. The CDR3 has 13 residues. CDR1 and CDR2 (germline): GTSNPN, SVGIG (reference sequence). The CDR3, as DNA: TGTGCCTGGAGTCTAACTAGCGGGGGGGAGCAGTTCTTC. Its translation: CAWSLTSGGEQFF.